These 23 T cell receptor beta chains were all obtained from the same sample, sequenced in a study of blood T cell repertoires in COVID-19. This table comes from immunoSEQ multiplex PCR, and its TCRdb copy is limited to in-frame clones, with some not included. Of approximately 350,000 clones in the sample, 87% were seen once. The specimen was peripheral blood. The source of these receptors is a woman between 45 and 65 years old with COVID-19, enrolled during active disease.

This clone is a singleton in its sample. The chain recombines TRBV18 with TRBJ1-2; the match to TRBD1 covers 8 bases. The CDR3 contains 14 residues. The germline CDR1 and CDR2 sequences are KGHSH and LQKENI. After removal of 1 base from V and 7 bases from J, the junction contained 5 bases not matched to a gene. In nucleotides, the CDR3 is TGTGCCAGCTCACCACAGGACAGGGCAGGTGGCTACACCTTC. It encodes CASSPQDRAGGYTF.

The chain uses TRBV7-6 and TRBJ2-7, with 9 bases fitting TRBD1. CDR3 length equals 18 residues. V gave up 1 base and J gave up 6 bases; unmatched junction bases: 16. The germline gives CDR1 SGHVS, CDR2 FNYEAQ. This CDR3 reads CASSLGLGGGQGSVEQYF. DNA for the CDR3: TGTGCCAGCAGCTTAGGGTTAGGAGGAGGACAGGGGTCGGTCGAGCAGTACTTC.

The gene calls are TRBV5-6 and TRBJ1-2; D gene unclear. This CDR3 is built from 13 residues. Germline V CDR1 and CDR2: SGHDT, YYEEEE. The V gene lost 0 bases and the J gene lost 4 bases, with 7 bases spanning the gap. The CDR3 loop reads CASSLVGSYGYTF. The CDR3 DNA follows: TGTGCCAGCAGCTTGGTAGGGAGCTATGGCTACACCTTC.

The DNA for the CDR3 is TGTGCCAGCAGCCAAGACAGTTTTTACGAGCAGTACTTC. Encoded protein: CASSQDSFYEQYF. The rearrangement joins TRBV3-1 (or the pseudogene TRBV3-2) to TRBJ2-7, with unresolved D. Between the trimmed V and J ends, which lost 0 bases and 4 bases, there was a span of 7 bases. The germline V gene encodes CDR1 LGHDT and CDR2 YNNKEL (reference sequence). This CDR3 is built from 13 residues.

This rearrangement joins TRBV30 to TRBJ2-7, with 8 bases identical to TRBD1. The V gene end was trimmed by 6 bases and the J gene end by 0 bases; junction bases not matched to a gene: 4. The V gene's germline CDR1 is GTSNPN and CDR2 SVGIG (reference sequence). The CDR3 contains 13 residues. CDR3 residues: CACITGGSYEQYF. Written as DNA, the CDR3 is TGTGCCTGTATAACAGGGGGCTCCTACGAGCAGTACTTC.

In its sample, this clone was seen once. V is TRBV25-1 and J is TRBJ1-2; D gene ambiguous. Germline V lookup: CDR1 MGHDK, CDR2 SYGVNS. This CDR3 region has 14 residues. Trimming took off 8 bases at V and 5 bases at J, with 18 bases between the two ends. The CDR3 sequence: CASAPDNSGYGYTF. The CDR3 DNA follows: TGTGCCAGCGCCCCGGATAATTCGGGGTATGGCTACACCTTC.

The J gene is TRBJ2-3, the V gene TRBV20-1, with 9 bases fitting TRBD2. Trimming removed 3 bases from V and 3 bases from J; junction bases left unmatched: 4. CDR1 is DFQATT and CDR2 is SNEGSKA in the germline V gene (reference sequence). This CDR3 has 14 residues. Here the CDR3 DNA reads TGCAGTGCTAGTTTAGCGGGAGTGACAGATACGCAGTATTTT. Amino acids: CSASLAGVTDTQYF.

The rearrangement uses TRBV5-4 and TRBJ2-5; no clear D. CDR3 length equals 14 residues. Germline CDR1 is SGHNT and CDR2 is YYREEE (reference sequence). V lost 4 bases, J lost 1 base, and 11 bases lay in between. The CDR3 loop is CASSLGPGQETQYF. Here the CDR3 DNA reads TGTGCCAGCAGCCTCGGTCCCGGCCAAGAGACCCAGTACTTC.

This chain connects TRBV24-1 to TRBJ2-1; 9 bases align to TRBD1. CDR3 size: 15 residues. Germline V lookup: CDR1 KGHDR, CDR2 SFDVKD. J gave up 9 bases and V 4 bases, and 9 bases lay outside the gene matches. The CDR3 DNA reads TGTGCCACCAGTGAACCGGGACAGGGTCCCCGTGAGCAGTTCTTC. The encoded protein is CATSEPGQGPREQFF.

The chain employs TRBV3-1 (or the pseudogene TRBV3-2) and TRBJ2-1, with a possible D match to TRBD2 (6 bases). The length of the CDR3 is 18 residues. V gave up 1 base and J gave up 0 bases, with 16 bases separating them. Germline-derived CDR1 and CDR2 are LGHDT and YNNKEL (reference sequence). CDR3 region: CASSQAAGTYYSYNEQFF. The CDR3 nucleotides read TGTGCCAGCAGCCAAGCGGCAGGGACTTATTACTCCTACAATGAGCAGTTCTTC.

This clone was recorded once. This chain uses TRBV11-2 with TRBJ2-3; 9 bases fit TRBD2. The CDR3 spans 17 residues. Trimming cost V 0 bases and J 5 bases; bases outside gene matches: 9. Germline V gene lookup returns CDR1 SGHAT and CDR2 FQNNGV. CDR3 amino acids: CASSLDPGGRARDTQYF. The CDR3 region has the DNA TGTGCCAGCAGCTTAGATCCAGGCGGGAGGGCCAGAGATACGCAGTATTTT. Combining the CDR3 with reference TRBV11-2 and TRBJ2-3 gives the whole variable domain EAGVAQSPRYKIIEKRQSVAFWCNPISGHATLYWYQQILGQGPKLLIQFQNNGVVDDSQLPKDRFSAERLKGVDSTLKIQPAKLEDSAVYLCASSLDPGGRARDTQYFGPGTRLTVL.

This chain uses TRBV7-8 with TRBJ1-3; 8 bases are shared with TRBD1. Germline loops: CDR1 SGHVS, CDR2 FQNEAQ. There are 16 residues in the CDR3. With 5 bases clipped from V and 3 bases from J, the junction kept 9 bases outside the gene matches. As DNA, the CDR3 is TGTGCCAGCAGCCCCCAGGGGGCGACTGGTGGAAACACCATATATTTT. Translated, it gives CASSPQGATGGNTIYF.

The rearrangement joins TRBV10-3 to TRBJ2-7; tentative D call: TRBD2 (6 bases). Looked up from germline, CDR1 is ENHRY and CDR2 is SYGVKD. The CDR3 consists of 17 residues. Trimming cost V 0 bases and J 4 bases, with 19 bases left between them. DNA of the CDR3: TGTGCCATCAGTGAGTCTGGATACGGGGGATCTGGTTACGAGCAGTACTTC. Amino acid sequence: CAISESGYGGSGYEQYF.

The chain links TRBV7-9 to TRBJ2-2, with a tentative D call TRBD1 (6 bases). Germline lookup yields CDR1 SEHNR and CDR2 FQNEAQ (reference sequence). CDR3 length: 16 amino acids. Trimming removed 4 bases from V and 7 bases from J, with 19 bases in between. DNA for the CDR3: TGTGCCAGCAGCTCCCCCCTCCGGACAGTCAGCGGGGAGCTGTTTTTT. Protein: CASSSPLRTVSGELFF. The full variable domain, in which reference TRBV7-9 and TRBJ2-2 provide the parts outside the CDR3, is DTGVSQNPRHKITKRGQNVTFRCDPISEHNRLYWYRQTLGQGPEFLTYFQNEAQLEKSRLLSDRFSAERPKGSFSTLEIQRTEQGDSAMYLCASSSPLRTVSGELFFGEGSRLTVL.

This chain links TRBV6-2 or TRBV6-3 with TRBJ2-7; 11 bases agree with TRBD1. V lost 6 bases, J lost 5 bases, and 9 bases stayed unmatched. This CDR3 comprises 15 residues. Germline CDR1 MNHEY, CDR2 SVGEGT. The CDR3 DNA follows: TGTGCCAGCAGCCGCCGGGACAGGGGGGACCACGAGCAGTACTTC. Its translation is CASSRRDRGDHEQYF.

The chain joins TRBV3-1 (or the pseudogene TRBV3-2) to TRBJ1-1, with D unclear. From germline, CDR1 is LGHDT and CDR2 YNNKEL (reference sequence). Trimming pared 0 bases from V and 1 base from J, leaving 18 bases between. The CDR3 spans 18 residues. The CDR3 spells CASSQEALGPRANTEAFF. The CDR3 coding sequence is TGTGCCAGCAGCCAAGAAGCCCTCGGGCCGCGGGCGAACACTGAAGCTTTCTTT.

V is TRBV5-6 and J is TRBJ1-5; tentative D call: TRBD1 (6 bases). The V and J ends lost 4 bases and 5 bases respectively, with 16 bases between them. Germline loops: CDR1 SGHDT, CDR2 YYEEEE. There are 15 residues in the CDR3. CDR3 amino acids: CASSVRLTGHQPQHF. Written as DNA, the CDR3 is TGTGCCAGCAGCGTCAGATTGACAGGCCATCAGCCCCAGCATTTT.

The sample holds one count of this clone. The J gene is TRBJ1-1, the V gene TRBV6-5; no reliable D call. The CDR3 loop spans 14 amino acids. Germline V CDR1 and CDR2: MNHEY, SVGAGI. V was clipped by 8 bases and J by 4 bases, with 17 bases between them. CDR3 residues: CASLPGWVGTEAFF. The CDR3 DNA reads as TGTGCCAGCTTACCGGGATGGGTGGGCACTGAAGCTTTCTTT.

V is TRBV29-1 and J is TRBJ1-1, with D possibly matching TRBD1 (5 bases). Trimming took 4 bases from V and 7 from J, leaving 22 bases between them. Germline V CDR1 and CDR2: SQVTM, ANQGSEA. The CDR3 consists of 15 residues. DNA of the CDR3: TGCAGCGTTGTTAGGGGCGACGGTGGGAGGGGTGAAGCTTTCTTT. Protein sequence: CSVVRGDGGRGEAFF.

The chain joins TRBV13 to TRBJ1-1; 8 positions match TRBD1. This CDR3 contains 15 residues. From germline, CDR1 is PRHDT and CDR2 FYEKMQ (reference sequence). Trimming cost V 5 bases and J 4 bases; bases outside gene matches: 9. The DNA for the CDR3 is TGTGCCAGCAGCCATTGGGACAGGAGTATCACTGAAGCTTTCTTT. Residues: CASSHWDRSITEAFF.

CDR3 region: CASSVDGRGQYNEQFF. CDR3 nucleotide sequence: TGTGCCAGCAGCGTAGATGGAAGGGGGCAGTACAATGAGCAGTTCTTC. The chain carries TRBV9 and TRBJ2-1; TRBD1 matches 7 bases. This CDR3 contains 16 residues. Looked up from germline, CDR1 is SGDLS and CDR2 is YYNGEE. Germline trimming cut 0 bases from V and 4 bases from J; bases unmatched to any gene: 7.

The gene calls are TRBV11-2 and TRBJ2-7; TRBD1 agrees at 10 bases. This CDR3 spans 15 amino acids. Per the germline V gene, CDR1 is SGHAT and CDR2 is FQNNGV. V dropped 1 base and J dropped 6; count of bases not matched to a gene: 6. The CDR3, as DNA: TGTGCCAGCAGCTTAGTGATGGGACAGGGGATCGAGCAGTACTTC. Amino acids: CASSLVMGQGIEQYF.

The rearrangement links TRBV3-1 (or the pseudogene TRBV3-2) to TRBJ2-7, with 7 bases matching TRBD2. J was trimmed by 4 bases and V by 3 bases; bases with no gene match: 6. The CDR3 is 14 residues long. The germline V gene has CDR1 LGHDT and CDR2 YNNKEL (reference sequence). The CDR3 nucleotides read TGTGCCAGCAGCCACCTGGGAGGGGCATACGAGCAGTACTTC. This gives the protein CASSHLGGAYEQYF.